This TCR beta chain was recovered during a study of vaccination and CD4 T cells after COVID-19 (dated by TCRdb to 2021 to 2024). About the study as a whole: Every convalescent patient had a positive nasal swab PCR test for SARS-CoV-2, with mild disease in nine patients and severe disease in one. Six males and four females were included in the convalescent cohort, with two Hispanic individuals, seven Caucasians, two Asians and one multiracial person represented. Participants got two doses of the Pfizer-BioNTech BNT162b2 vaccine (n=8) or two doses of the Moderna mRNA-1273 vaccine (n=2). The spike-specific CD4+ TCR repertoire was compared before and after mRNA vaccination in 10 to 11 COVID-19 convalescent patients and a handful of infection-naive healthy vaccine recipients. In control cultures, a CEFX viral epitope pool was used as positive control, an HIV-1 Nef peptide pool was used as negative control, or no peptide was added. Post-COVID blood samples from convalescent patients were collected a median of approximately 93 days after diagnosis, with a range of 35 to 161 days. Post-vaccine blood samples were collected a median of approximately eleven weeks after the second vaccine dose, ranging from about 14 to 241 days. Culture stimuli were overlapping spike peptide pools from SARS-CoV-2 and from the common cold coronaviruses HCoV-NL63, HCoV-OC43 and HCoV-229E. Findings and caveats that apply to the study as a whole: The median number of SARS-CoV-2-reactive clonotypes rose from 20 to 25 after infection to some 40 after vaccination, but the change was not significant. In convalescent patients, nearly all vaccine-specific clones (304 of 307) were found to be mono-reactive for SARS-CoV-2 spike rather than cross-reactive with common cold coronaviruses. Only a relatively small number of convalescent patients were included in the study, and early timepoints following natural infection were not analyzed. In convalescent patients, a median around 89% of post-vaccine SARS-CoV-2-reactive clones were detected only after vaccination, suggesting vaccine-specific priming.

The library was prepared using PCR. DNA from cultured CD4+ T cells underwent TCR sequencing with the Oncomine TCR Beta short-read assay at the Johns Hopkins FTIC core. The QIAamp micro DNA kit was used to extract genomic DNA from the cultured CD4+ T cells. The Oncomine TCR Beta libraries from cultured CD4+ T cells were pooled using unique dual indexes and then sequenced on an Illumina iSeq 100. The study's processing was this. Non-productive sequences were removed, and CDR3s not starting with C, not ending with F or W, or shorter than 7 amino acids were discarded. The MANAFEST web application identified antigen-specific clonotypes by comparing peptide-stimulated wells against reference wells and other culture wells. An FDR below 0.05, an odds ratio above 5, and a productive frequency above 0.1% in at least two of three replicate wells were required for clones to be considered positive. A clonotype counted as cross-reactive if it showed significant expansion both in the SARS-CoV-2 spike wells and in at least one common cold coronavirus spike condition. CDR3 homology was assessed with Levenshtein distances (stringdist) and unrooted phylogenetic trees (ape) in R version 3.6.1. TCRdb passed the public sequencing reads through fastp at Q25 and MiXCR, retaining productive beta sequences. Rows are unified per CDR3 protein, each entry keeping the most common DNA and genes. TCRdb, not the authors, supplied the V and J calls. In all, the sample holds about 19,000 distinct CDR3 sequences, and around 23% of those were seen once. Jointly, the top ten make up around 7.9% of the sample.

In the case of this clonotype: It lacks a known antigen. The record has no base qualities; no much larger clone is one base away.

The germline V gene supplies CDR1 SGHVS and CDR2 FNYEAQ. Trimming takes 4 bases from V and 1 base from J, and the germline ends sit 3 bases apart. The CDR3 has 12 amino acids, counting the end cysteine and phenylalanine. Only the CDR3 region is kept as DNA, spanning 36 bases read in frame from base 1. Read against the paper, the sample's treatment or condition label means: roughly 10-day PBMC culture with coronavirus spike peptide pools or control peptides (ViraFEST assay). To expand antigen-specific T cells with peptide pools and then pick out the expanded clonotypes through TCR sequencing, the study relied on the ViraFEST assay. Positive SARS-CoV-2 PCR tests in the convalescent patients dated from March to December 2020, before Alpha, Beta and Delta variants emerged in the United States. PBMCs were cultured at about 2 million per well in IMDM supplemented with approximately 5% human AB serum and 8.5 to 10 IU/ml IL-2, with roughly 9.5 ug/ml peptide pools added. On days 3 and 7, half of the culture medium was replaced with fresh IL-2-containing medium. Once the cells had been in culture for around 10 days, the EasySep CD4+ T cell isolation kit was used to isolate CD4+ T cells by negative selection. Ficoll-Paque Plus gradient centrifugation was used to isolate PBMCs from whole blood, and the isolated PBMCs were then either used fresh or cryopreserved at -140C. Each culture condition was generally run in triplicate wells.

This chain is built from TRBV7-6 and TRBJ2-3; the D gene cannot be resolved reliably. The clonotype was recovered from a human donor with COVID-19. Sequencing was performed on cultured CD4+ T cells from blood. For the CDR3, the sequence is CASSSRTDTQYF. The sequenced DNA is TGTGCCAGCAGCTCCCGCACAGATACGCAGTATTTT.